The 30 T cell receptor beta chains below all came from one sample that was sequenced in a study of blood T cell repertoires in COVID-19. Produced via immunoSEQ multiplex PCR; TCRdb's table is partial and in-frame only. The table includes some 140,000 clones, about 90% detected once. Input material: peripheral blood. The receptors originated from a man aged 45-65 years with acute or convalescent COVID-19.

This chain joins TRBV9 and TRBJ1-1; 9 bases are shared with TRBD1. Trimming took 1 base from V and 1 from J; bases not matched to a gene: 8. The length of the CDR3 is 17 residues. The germline V gene has CDR1 SGDLS and CDR2 YYNGEE. Here the CDR3 DNA reads TGTGCCAGCAGCGTACTGCACAGGGGGCGCGGGAACACTGAAGCTTTCTTT. Translating gives CASSVLHRGRGNTEAFF.

The sample holds one count of this clone. The chain has TRBV29-1 and TRBJ1-1, with D uncertain. CDR3 size: 12 residues. From germline, CDR1 is SQVTM and CDR2 ANQGSEA. The ends were cut back, 7 bases at V and 0 bases at J, with 9 bases in the middle. CDR3 protein: CSGGFLNTEAFF. The CDR3 DNA sequence: TGCAGCGGAGGGTTTCTGAACACTGAAGCTTTCTTT.

This chain uses TRBV11-2 with TRBJ2-7; TRBD2 agrees at 7 bases. With V trimmed by 3 bases and J by 6 bases, 2 bases remained unmatched. The CDR3 runs to 12 residues. Germline V gene lookup returns CDR1 SGHAT and CDR2 FQNNGV. CDR3 sequence: CASSFGGGEQYV. The DNA of the CDR3 is TGTGCCAGCAGCTTCGGCGGGGGCGAGCAGTACGTC.

The chain uses TRBV9 and TRBJ2-3, with 11 nucleotides matching TRBD2. This CDR3 is 19 amino acids long. Germline CDR1 is SGDLS and CDR2 is YYNGEE. V shed 3 bases, J shed 2 bases, and the junction held 14 bases outside the gene matches. As DNA, the CDR3 is TGTGCCAGCAGCGCGACGCTAGCGGGAGGTTTCCTATCCACAGATACGCAGTATTTT. Translating gives CASSATLAGGFLSTDTQYF.

The genes are TRBV9 and TRBJ2-1; 12 positions match TRBD2. The germline V gene has CDR1 SGDLS and CDR2 YYNGEE. The CDR3 spans 16 residues. After removal of 4 bases from V and 4 bases from J, the junction contained 6 bases not matched to a gene. CDR3 region: CASSIRTSGVYNEQFF. As DNA, the CDR3 is TGTGCCAGCAGCATCCGGACTAGCGGGGTGTACAATGAGCAGTTCTTC.

This rearrangement joins TRBV7-6 to TRBJ2-7; TRBD1 matches at 10 bases. CDR1 SGHVS and CDR2 FNYEAQ come from the germline V gene. CDR3 length: 19 amino acids. The ends lost 3 bases at V and 1 base at J; junction bases unmatched: 15. The CDR3 region is CASSFFRDRGRKTSYEQYV. The DNA of the CDR3 is TGTGCCAGCAGCTTTTTCCGGGACAGGGGTCGGAAGACGTCCTACGAGCAGTACGTC.

This clone occurred once. V usage is TRBV27 and J usage is TRBJ1-4, with D perhaps matching TRBD1 (6 bases). The germline V gene has CDR1 MNHEY and CDR2 SMNVEV (reference sequence). The CDR3 is 16 amino acids. The V end was cut by 3 bases, the J end by 0 bases, with 11 bases between. The CDR3 coding sequence is TGTGCCAGCAGTTTGATCCGACAGGCAACTAATGAAAAACTGTTTTTT. Translating gives CASSLIRQATNEKLFF. Using reference TRBV27 and TRBJ1-4 for the parts outside the CDR3, the full variable domain is EAQVTQNPRYLITVTGKKLTVTCSQNMNHEYMSWYRQDPGLGLRQIYYSMNVEVTDKGDVPEGYKVSRKEKRNFPLILESPSPNQTSLYFCASSLIRQATNEKLFFGSGTQLSVL.

The rearrangement joins TRBV12-3 or TRBV12-4 to TRBJ1-5, with D uncertain. The CDR3 consists of 13 residues. V was cut by 8 bases and J by 3 bases, with 11 bases left in between. The CDR3 protein is CASRTAPNQPQHF. In DNA, the CDR3 is TGTGCCAGCCGCACAGCACCCAATCAGCCCCAGCATTTT.

This chain links TRBV6-5 with TRBJ2-3, with 8 bases lining up with TRBD1. The germline V gene has CDR1 MNHEY and CDR2 SVGAGI. This CDR3 is built from 14 residues. Trimming cost V 8 bases and J 5 bases; bases outside gene matches: 9. The CDR3: CASRRAGGRDTQYF. CDR3 DNA: TGTGCCAGCCGGCGAGCAGGGGGCAGAGATACGCAGTATTTT.

The genes are TRBV5-1 and TRBJ2-5, with D perhaps assigned TRBD1 or TRBD2 (6 bases each). Germline CDR1 is SGHRS and CDR2 is YFSETQ. CDR3 length: 14 residues. Trimming took off 9 bases at V and 5 bases at J, with 20 bases between the two ends. The CDR3: CATRDSTGTETQYF. The CDR3 nucleotides are TGCGCCACCAGGGACTCAACAGGGACGGAGACCCAGTACTTC. Based on the CDR3 plus reference TRBV5-1 and TRBJ2-5, the full variable domain is KAGVTQTPRYLIKTRGQQVTLSCSPISGHRSVSWYQQTPGQGLQFLFEYFSETQRNKGNFPGRFSGRQFSNSRSEMNVSTLELGDSALYLCATRDSTGTETQYFGPGTRLLVL.

This sequence joins TRBV24-1 and TRBJ2-2; D unresolved. The CDR3 spans 11 residues. CDR1 and CDR2 (germline): KGHDR, SFDVKD. V lost 7 bases and J 8 bases, leaving 7 bases between the germline ends. As DNA, the CDR3 is TGTGCCACCAGCACTTATGGGGAGCTGTTTTTT. It yields the protein CATSTYGELFF.

This rearrangement joins TRBV4-3 to TRBJ2-7, with 8 bases lining up with TRBD1. J lost 3 bases, V lost 0 bases, and 10 bases had no gene match. This CDR3 is 17 amino acids long. Germline V lookup: CDR1 LGHNA, CDR2 YSLEER. The CDR3 here is CASSQEEQGGKHYEQYV. Here the CDR3 DNA reads TGCGCCAGCAGCCAAGAAGAACAGGGGGGCAAGCACTACGAGCAGTACGTC.

The chain recombines TRBV7-3 with TRBJ1-1; D not resolved. Germline loops: CDR1 SGHTA, CDR2 FQGTGA. The CDR3 has 13 amino acids. Trimming removed 1 base at V and 1 base at J, with 4 bases between. The CDR3 DNA follows: TGTGCCAGCAGCTTAAGACAGAACACTGAAGCTTTCTTT. It specifies CASSLRQNTEAFF.

The V call is TRBV18, the J call TRBJ2-7; possibly TRBD2 for D (5 bases). The V end lost 2 bases, the J end lost 5 bases, and 7 bases lay between the germline ends. Germline values: CDR1 KGHSH, CDR2 LQKENI. CDR3 length equals 12 residues. CDR3 sequence: CASSPTGNEQYF. The CDR3, as DNA: TGTGCCAGCTCACCAACGGGGAACGAGCAGTACTTC.

Only one count was recorded for this clone. The chain has TRBV7-6 and TRBJ2-1, with TRBD2 identical over 8 bases. Germline trimming cut 1 base from V and 3 bases from J; bases unmatched to any gene: 2. Germline loops: CDR1 SGHVS, CDR2 FNYEAQ. This CDR3 is 15 amino acids long. This CDR3 reads CASSLGSGSYNEQFF. The CDR3 DNA reads as TGTGCCAGCAGCTTAGGCAGCGGGAGCTACAATGAGCAGTTCTTC.

This clone was counted once. The V call is TRBV5-6, the J call TRBJ1-6, with D possibly being TRBD1 (5 bases). The CDR3 runs 15 residues. Trimming took 0 bases from V and 7 from J, leaving 11 bases between them. Germline CDR1 SGHDT, CDR2 YYEEEE. The CDR3 bases are TGTGCCAGCAGCTTGGATCAGGGTCACAATTCACCCCTCCACTTT. It codes for CASSLDQGHNSPLHF.

The rearrangement joins TRBV10-3 to TRBJ2-2; possibly TRBD1 for D (6 bases). CDR1 is ENHRY, CDR2 SYGVKD, per germline. The CDR3 runs 15 residues. V was pared by 3 bases and J by 3 bases, with 11 bases between. Here the CDR3 reads CAISERRGDTGELFF. The CDR3 DNA follows: TGTGCCATCAGTGAACGCAGGGGCGACACCGGGGAGCTGTTTTTT.

V usage is TRBV10-3 and J usage is TRBJ1-4; the D gene is possibly TRBD1 (5 bases). Germline V gene data show CDR1 as ENHRY and CDR2 as SYGVKD. V was clipped by 3 bases and J by 4 bases, with 6 bases between them. The CDR3 sequence is 13 residues long. The CDR3 DNA reads as TGTGCCATCAGTGAAGGGGTTAATGAAAAACTGTTTTTT. It encodes CAISEGVNEKLFF.

The genes are TRBV7-8 and TRBJ1-5; no reliable D call. The germline CDR1 and CDR2 sequences are SGHVS and FQNEAQ. The CDR3 runs to 15 residues. V was cut by 0 bases and J by 5 bases, with 11 bases left in between. The CDR3 nucleotides are TGTGCCAGCAGCTTAGCTGTCGGTGCGGATCAGCCCCAGCATTTT. This encodes CASSLAVGADQPQHF.

The V and J genes are TRBV4-3 and TRBJ2-1, with D unresolved. CDR1 and CDR2 from the germline V gene are LGHNA and YSLEER. The CDR3 runs to 13 residues. The V end lost 1 base, the J end lost 6 bases, and 7 bases lay between the germline ends. This CDR3 reads CASSQGSGNEQFF. CDR3 bases: TGCGCCAGCAGCCAAGGGTCGGGCAATGAGCAGTTCTTC.

The chain has TRBV18 and TRBJ2-1, with D hard to call. The germline CDR1 and CDR2 sequences are KGHSH and LQKENI. The CDR3 loop spans 15 amino acids. V was cut by 7 bases and J by 0 bases, with 13 bases left in between. The CDR3, as DNA: TGTGCCAGCTTCTCTCCGTTGAGCTCCTACAATGAGCAGTTCTTC. Its translation is CASFSPLSSYNEQFF.

The V call is TRBV5-1, the J call TRBJ2-3; 8 bases map to TRBD2. With V trimmed by 3 bases and J by 2 bases, 8 bases remained unmatched. The CDR3 length is 16 residues. Germline CDR1 is SGHRS and CDR2 is YFSETQ. CDR3 residues: CASSYSGETLTDTQYF. In DNA, the CDR3 is TGCGCCAGCAGCTATAGCGGGGAAACCCTCACAGATACGCAGTATTTT.

The table lists this clone with a count of one. The chain is built from TRBV7-2 and TRBJ1-6; D possibly corresponds to TRBD1 (6 bases). V lost 5 bases and J lost 5, with 10 bases in between. Per the germline V gene, CDR1 is SGHTA and CDR2 is FQGNSA. This CDR3 has 14 amino acids. CDR3 nucleotide sequence: TGTGCCAGCAGCCCGCAGGGGAATAATTCACCCCTCCACTTT. It translates to CASSPQGNNSPLHF.

V is TRBV3-1 (or the pseudogene TRBV3-2) and J is TRBJ2-1, with a possible D match to TRBD1 (6 bases). CDR1 LGHDT and CDR2 YNNKEL come from the germline V gene (reference sequence). The V end lost 5 bases, the J end lost 0 bases, and 11 bases lay between the germline ends. This CDR3 has 15 residues. CDR3 residues: CASSWGHDSYNEQFF. The CDR3 DNA reads TGTGCCAGCAGCTGGGGACATGACTCCTACAATGAGCAGTTCTTC.

This rearrangement joins TRBV19 to TRBJ2-7; D is unclear. This CDR3 contains 15 residues. The germline V gene encodes CDR1 LNHDA and CDR2 SQIVND (reference sequence). Trimming took 3 bases from V and 0 from J, leaving 12 bases between them. CDR3 region: CASSIATAHSYEQYF. CDR3 bases: TGTGCCAGTAGTATCGCCACAGCCCACTCCTACGAGCAGTACTTC.

The J gene is TRBJ1-2, the V gene TRBV6-5, with D unclear. Trimming pared 2 bases from V and 4 bases from J, leaving 11 bases between. This CDR3 region has 14 residues. CDR1 and CDR2 from the germline V gene are MNHEY and SVGAGI. The CDR3 nucleotides read TGTGCCAGCAGTTACGGAGGTCAGATCTATGGCTACACCTTC. Protein: CASSYGGQIYGYTF.

This chain joins TRBV6-6 and TRBJ2-7; the D gene is possibly TRBD2 (6 bases). The germline gives CDR1 MNHNY, CDR2 SVGAGI (reference sequence). The CDR3 is 13 amino acids. The V and J ends lost 4 bases and 3 bases respectively, with 10 bases between them. The CDR3 region has the DNA TGTGCCAGCAGTTTGGAGGGGATCTACGAGCAGTACTTC. This translates into CASSLEGIYEQYF.

The chain has TRBV7-3 and TRBJ1-2; D uncertain. CDR3 length: 15 amino acids. Trimming left V 1 base short and J 5 bases short, with 14 bases between. Germline CDR1 reads SGHTA; CDR2 reads FQGTGA. The CDR3 region has the DNA TGTGCCAGCAGCTTAAATTCTGTTGGAGGGTATGGCTACACCTTC. Translated: CASSLNSVGGYGYTF.

The chain recombines TRBV7-2 with TRBJ1-6, with D possibly TRBD1 on 5 matching bases. The germline V gene has CDR1 SGHTA and CDR2 FQGNSA. The CDR3 runs 12 residues. Trimming took off 6 bases at V and 14 bases at J, with 14 bases between the two ends. The CDR3 spells CASRKDSSSLHF. Here the CDR3 DNA reads TGTGCCAGCAGAAAAGACAGTTCGTCCCTCCACTTT.

The chain combines TRBV6-4 with TRBJ2-1, with 12 bases lining up with TRBD2. The CDR3 contains 17 residues. V dropped 5 bases and J dropped 5; count of bases not matched to a gene: 10. Germline CDR1 reads MRHNA; CDR2 reads SNTAGT. CDR3 residues: CASSLTSGRRGNNEQFF. The CDR3 DNA follows: TGTGCCAGCAGTCTGACTAGCGGGAGAAGAGGTAACAATGAGCAGTTCTTC.